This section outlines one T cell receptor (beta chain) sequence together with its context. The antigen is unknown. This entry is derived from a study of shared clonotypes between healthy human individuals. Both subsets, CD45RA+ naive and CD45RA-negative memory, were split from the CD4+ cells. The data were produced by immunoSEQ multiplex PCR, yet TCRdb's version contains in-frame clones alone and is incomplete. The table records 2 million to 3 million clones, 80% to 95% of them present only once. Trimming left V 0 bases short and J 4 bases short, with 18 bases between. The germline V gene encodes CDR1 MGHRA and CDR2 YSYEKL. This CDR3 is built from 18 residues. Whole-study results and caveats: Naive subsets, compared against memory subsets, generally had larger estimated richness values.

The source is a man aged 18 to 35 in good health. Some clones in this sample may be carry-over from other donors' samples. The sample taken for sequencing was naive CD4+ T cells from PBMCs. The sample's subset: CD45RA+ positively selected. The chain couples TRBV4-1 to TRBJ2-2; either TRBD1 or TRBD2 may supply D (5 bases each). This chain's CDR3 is CASSQDPGTPIVTGELFF. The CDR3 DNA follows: TGCGCCAGCAGCCAAGATCCCGGGACCCCGATTGTCACCGGGGAGCTGTTTTTT.